This passage covers 7 T cell receptor beta chains from one sample sequenced in a study of CD8+ T cells in alopecia areata. cDNA reverse transcribed from extracted RNA served as the sequencing template. The method was immunoSEQ multiplex PCR; TCRdb's version includes in-frame clones alone and lacks a portion of them. The sample holds 90,000 to 150,000 clones, 58% seen once. The treatment is: oral pan-JAK inhibitor, 5-10 mg twice daily. The sequenced sample was CD8+ T cells sorted from blood, obtained at week 4, from a patient treated with tofacitinib. All receptors come from a human donor with alopecia areata.

This chain joins TRBV11-2 and TRBJ2-3; D gene unclear. Germline CDR1 is SGHAT and CDR2 is FQNNGV. V lost 1 base, J lost 6 bases, and 11 bases lay in between. The CDR3 is 14 residues long. The CDR3 here is CASSLALGWDTQYF. CDR3 in DNA: TGTGCCAGCAGCTTAGCCCTAGGCTGGGATACGCAGTATTTT.

This clone occurred a few times. This sequence joins TRBV6-5 and TRBJ1-2, with 8 nucleotides matching TRBD1. The V segment lost 7 bases and the J segment 8 bases; nucleotides outside the gene matches: 12. Germline V CDR1 and CDR2: MNHEY, SVGAGI. The CDR3 consists of 14 residues. CDR3 residues: CASIGQRQGKGYTF. CDR3 sequence (DNA): TGTGCCAGCATCGGACAGAGACAGGGGAAAGGCTACACCTTC.

This clone has only a few counts. J is TRBJ2-3 and V is TRBV29-1, with D uncertain. CDR1 SQVTM and CDR2 ANQGSEA come from the germline V gene. The CDR3 is 15 residues long. V was cut by 0 bases and J by 3 bases, with 13 bases left in between. The CDR3 bases are TGCAGCGTTGAAGATCCTGGGGTACGGACAGATACGCAGTATTTT. As protein: CSVEDPGVRTDTQYF.

The chain is built from TRBV29-1 and TRBJ2-7, with D unresolved. Per the germline V gene, CDR1 is SQVTM and CDR2 is ANQGSEA. The CDR3 contains 11 residues. The V end lost 4 bases, the J end lost 7 bases, and 11 bases lay between the germline ends. CDR3 in amino acids: CSVVWQMEQYF. The CDR3 nucleotides are TGCAGCGTTGTCTGGCAGATGGAGCAGTACTTC.

The rearrangement uses TRBV30 and TRBJ2-7, with D perhaps matching TRBD1 (5 bases). Germline assignment: CDR1 GTSNPN and CDR2 SVGIG (reference sequence). This CDR3 region has 14 residues. Trimming stripped 0 bases from V and 2 bases from J, with 11 bases between. CDR3 DNA: TGTGCCTGGAGTGTAGGGCAGACAGCCTACGAGCAGTACTTC. This encodes CAWSVGQTAYEQYF.

CDR3 sequence: CASSLGHEQYF. The CDR3 nucleotides are TGTGCCAGCAGTCTTGGCCACGAGCAGTACTTC. The chain employs TRBV27 and TRBJ2-7, with no clear D. Trimming cost V 5 bases and J 5 bases, with 7 bases left between them. Germline V gives CDR1 MNHEY, CDR2 SMNVEV (reference sequence). The CDR3 runs 11 residues.

This clone was recorded only once. This chain's CDR3 is CASSQDNSAETQYF. In DNA form, the CDR3 reads TGTGCCAGCAGCCAAGATAATTCGGCAGAGACCCAGTACTTC. The chain links TRBV14 to TRBJ2-5; D call uncertain. V lost 0 bases and J lost 4, with 9 bases in between. CDR3 length: 14 residues. Germline CDR1 is SGHDN and CDR2 is FVKESK.